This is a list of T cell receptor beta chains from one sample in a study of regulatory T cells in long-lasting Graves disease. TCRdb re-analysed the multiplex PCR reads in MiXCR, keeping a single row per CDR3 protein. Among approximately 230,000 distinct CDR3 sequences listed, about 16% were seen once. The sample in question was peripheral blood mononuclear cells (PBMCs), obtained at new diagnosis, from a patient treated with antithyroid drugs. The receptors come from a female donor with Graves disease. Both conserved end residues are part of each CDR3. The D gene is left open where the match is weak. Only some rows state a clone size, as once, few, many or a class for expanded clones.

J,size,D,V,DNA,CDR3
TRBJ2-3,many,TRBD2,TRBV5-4,TGTGCCAGCAGCTTGACTAGCGGGACAGATACGCAGTATTTT,CASSLTSGTDTQYF
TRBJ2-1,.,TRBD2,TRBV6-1,TGTGCCAGCTGTCGAACTAGCGGTTACAATGAGCAGTTCTTC,CASCRTSGYNEQFF
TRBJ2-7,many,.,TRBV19,TGTGCCAGTAGTATTAACAGGGCTGGCGAGCAGTACTTC,CASSINRAGEQYF
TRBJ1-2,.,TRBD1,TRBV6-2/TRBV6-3,TGTGCCAGCAGTTATACACCGCTAACAGGGGAATATGGCTACACCTTC,CASSYTPLTGEYGYTF
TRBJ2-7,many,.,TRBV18,TGTGCCAGCTCACCACGAGGGGGCTACGAGCAGTACTTC,CASSPRGGYEQYF
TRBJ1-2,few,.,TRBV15,TGTGCCACCAGCAGAGATCCTGACGGGGACTATGGCTACACCTTC,CATSRDPDGDYGYTF
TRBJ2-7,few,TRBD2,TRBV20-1,TGCAGTGCTAGAGATCCCAGGACTAGCGGGAGTAGAAGGTGCGAGCAGTACTTC,CSARDPRTSGSRRCEQYF
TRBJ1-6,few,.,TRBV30,TGTGCCTGGGGGATGGGGGCTGAATCACCCCTCCACTTT,CAWGMGAESPLHF
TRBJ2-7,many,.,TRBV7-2,TGTGCCAGCAGCTTTGACGTCACCTACGAGCAGTACTTC,CASSFDVTYEQYF
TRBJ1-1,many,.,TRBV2,TGTGCCAGCAGTGAGTATCAGAACACTGAAGCTTTCTTT,CASSEYQNTEAFF
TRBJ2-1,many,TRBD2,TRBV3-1,TGTGCCAGCAGCCAGATGACTAGCGGAAAAAATGAGCAGTTCTTC,CASSQMTSGKNEQFF
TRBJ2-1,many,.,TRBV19,TGTGCCACCGGCGGGCTAGTTGAGGGCAATGAGCAGTTCTTC,CATGGLVEGNEQFF
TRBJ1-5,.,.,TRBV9,TGTGCCAGCAGCCCCTATAGCCTGAGCACAGATACGCAGCATTTT,CASSPYSLSTDTQHF
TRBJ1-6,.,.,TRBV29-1,TGCAGCTCCCCAATCTCACCCCTCCACTTT,CSSPISPLHF
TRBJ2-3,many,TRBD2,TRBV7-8,TGTGCCAGCAGCCGGACTAGCGGGATGGCAGATACGCAGTATTTT,CASSRTSGMADTQYF
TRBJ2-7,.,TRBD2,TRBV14,TGTGCCAGCAGCCAAGATCAAAGGACTAGCGGGAGGGCGTTGCACTACTTC,CASSQDQRTSGRALHYF
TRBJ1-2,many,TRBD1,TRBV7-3,TGTGCCAGCAGCCCGCAGGGGGCAGGATATGGCTACACCTTC,CASSPQGAGYGYTF
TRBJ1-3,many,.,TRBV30,TGTGCCTGGAGTGTCGGGGGTTATGGAAACACCATATATTTT,CAWSVGGYGNTIYF
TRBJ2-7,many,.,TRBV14,TGTGCCAGCAGCCAATTCCAGGGTACCTACGAGCAGTACTTC,CASSQFQGTYEQYF
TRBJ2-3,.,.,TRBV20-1,TGCAGTGCGGGTAGAACTAGCACAGATACGCAGTGTTTT,CSAGRTSTDTQCF
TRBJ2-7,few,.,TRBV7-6,TGTGCCAGCAGCGGGGGCGGGATCGGCTACGAGCAGTACTTC,CASSGGGIGYEQYF
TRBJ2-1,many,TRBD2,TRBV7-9,TGTGCCAGCAGCTTAGTATCTAGCGGGAGCGATGAGCAGTTCTTC,CASSLVSSGSDEQFF
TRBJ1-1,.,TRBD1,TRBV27,TGTGCCAGCAGTCCAGGGACAGGGAAACCTCTGGAGGCTTTCTTT,CASSPGTGKPLEAFF
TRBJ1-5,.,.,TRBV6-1,TGTGCCAGCAGACTTGGGACTAGCGGCGTTCCGGATACGCAGCATTTT,CASRLGTSGVPDTQHF
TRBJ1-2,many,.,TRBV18,TGTGCCAGCTCAGCCCAGGCGTATGGCTACACCTTC,CASSAQAYGYTF
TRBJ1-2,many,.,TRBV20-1,TGCAGTGCCGGGCGGGACACCTATGGCTACACCTTC,CSAGRDTYGYTF
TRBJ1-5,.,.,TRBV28,TGTGCCAGCAGGCTCGCTATGAATAGCAATCAGCCCCAGCATTTT,CASRLAMNSNQPQHF
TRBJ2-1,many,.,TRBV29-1,TGCAGCGCCCTCTCCTACAATGAGCAGTTCTTC,CSALSYNEQFF
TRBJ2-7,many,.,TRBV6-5,TGTGCCAGCAGTTACCGGGACCGACACTACGAGCAGTACTTC,CASSYRDRHYEQYF
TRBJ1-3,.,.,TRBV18,TGTGCCAGCTCACCTGTGCAACGCTCTGGAAACACCATATATTTT,CASSPVQRSGNTIYF